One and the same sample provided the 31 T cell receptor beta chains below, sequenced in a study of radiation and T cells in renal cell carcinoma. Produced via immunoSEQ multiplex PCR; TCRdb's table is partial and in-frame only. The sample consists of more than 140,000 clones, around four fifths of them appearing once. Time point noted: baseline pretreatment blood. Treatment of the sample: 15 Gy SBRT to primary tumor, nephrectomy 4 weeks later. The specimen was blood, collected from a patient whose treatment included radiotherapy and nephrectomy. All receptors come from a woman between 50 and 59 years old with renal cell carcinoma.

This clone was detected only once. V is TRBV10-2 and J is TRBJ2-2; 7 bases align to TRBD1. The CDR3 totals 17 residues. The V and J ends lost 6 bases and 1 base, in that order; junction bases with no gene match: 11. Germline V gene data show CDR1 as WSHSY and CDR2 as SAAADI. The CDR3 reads CASRGADRVGNTGELFF. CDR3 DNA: TGCGCCAGCAGAGGGGCCGACAGGGTTGGGAACACCGGGGAGCTGTTTTTT.

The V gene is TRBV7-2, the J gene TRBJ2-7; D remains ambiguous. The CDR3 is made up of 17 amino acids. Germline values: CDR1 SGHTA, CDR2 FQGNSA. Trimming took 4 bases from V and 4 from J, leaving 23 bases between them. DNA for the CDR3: TGTGCCAGCAGCTCATCCGGGCCCACCTCGGCGGATTACGAGCAGTACTTC. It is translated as CASSSSGPTSADYEQYF. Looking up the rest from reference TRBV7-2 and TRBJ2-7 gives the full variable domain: GAGVSQSPSNKVTEKGKDVELRCDPISGHTALYWYRQSLGQGLEFLIYFQGNSAPDKSGLPSDRFSAERTGGSVSTLTIQRTQQEDSAVYLCASSSSGPTSADYEQYFGPGTRLTVT.

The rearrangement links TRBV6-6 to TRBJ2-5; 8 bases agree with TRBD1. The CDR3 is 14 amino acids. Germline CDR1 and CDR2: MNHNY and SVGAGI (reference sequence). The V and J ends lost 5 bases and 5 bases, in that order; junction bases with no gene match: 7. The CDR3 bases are TGTGCCAGCAGTCCTACGACAGGGGTGGAGACCCAGTACTTC. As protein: CASSPTTGVETQYF.

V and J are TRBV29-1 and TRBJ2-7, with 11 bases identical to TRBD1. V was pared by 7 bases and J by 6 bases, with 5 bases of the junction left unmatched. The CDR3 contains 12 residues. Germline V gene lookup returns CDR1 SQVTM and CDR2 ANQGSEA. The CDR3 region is CSGGTGGGEQYF. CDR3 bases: TGCAGCGGAGGGACAGGGGGTGGCGAGCAGTACTTC.

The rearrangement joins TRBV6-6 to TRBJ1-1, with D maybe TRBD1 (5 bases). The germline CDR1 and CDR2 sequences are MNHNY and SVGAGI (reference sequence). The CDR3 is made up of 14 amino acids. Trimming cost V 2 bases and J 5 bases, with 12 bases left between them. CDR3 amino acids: CASSYAGPRTEAFF. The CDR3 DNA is TGTGCCAGCAGTTACGCAGGGCCAAGGACTGAAGCTTTCTTT.

The CDR3 DNA sequence: TGTGCCAGCAGTTACTCGTCACAGGGGAGTGAAAAACTGTTTTTT. This codes for CASSYSSQGSEKLFF. This chain links TRBV6-6 with TRBJ1-4; 7 nucleotides match TRBD1. The CDR3 runs 15 residues. Germline V gives CDR1 MNHNY, CDR2 SVGAGI (reference sequence). Trimming took 0 bases from V and 7 from J; bases not matched to a gene: 5.

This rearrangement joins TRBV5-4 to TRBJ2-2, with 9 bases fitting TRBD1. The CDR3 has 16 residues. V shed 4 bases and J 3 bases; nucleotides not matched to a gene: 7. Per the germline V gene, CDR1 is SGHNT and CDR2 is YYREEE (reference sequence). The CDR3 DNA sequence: TGTGCCAGCAGCCCTAGGACAGGGGAGGACACCGGGGAGCTGTTTTTT. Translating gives CASSPRTGEDTGELFF.

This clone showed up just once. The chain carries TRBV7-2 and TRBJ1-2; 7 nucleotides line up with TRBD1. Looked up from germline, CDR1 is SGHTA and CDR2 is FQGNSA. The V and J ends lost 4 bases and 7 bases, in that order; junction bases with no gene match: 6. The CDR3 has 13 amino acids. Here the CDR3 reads CASSSRQGGGYTF. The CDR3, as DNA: TGTGCCAGCAGCTCCAGACAGGGAGGTGGCTACACCTTC.

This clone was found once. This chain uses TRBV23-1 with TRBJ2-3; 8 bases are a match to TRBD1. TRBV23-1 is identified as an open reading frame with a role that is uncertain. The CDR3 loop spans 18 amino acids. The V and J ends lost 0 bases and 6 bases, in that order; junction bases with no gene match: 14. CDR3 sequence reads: CASSQSNGETGEADTQYF. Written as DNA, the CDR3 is TGCGCCAGCAGTCAATCGAATGGAGAGACAGGGGAGGCCGATACGCAGTATTTT.

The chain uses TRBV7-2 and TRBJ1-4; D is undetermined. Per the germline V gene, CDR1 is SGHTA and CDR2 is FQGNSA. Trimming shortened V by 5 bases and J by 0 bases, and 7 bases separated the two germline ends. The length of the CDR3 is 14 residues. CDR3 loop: CASSQTSTNEKLFF. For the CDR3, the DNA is TGTGCCAGCAGCCAGACTTCAACTAATGAAAAACTGTTTTTT.

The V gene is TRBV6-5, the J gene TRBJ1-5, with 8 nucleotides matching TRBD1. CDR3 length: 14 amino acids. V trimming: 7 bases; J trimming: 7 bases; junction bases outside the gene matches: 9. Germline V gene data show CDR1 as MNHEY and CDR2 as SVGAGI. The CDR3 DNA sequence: TGTGCCAGCACCCCTAGACAGGGGAACCAGCCCCAGCATTTT. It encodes CASTPRQGNQPQHF.

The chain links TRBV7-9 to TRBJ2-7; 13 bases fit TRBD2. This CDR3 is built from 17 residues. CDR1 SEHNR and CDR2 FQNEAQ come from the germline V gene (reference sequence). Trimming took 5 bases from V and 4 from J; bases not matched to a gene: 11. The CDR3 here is CASSPNPGLAGSYEQYF. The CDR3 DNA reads TGTGCCAGCAGCCCCAACCCGGGACTAGCGGGATCGTACGAGCAGTACTTC.

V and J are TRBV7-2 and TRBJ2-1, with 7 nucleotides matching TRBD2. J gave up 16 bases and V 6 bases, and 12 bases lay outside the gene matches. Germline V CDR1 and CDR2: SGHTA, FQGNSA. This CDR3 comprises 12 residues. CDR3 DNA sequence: TGTGCCAGCAGTCAATTAGCGGGCCCGCTCTTCTTC. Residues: CASSQLAGPLFF. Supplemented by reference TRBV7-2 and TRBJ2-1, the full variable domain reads GAGVSQSPSNKVTEKGKDVELRCDPISGHTALYWYRQSLGQGLEFLIYFQGNSAPDKSGLPSDRFSAERTGGSVSTLTIQRTQQEDSAVYLCASSQLAGPLFFGPGTRLTVL.

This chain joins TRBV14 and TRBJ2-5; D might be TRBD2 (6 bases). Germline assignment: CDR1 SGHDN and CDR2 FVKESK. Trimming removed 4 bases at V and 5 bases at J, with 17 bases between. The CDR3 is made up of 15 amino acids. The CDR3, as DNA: TGTGCCAGCAGCCTTGGTCAGGGAGGTGCGGAGACCCAGTACTTC. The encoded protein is CASSLGQGGAETQYF.

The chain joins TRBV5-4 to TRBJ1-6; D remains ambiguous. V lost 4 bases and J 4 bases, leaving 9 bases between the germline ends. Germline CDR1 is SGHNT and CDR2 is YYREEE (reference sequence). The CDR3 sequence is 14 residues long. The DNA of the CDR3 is TGTGCCAGCAGCCCCCCAGGTTATAATTCACCCCTCCACTTT. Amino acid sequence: CASSPPGYNSPLHF.

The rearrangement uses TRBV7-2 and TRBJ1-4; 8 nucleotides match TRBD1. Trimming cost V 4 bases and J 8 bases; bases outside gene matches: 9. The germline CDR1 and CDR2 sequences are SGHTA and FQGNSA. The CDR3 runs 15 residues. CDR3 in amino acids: CASSSQGGAREKLFF. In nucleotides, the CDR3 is TGTGCCAGCAGCTCACAGGGGGGGGCGCGAGAAAAACTGTTTTTT.

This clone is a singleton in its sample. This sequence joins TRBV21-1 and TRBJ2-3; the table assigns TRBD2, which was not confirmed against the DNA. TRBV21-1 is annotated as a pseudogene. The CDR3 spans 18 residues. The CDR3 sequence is CASPAKLPKLNLTDTQYF. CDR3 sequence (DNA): TGTGCCAGCCCCGCGAAGTTGCCCAAGTTGAACCTCACAGATACGCAGTATTTT.

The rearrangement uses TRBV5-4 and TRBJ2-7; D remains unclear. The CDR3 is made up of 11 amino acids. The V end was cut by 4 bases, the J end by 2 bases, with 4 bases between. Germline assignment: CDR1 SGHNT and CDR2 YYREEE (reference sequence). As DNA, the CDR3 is TGTGCCAGCAGCGGACCCTACGAGCAGTACTTC. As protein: CASSGPYEQYF.

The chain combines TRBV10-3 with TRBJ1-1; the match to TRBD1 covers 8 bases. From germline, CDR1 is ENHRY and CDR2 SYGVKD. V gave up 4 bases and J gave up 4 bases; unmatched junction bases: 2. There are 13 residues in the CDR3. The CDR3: CAISGGQGTEAFF. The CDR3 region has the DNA TGTGCCATCAGTGGAGGACAGGGCACTGAAGCTTTCTTT.

The DNA for the CDR3 is TGCGCCAGCAGCCAAAGGACAAACACCGGGGAGCTGTTTTTT. This codes for CASSQRTNTGELFF. The rearrangement joins TRBV5-1 to TRBJ2-2; D is possibly TRBD1 (5 bases). This CDR3 has 14 amino acids. The V gene's germline CDR1 is SGHRS and CDR2 YFSETQ. V lost 4 bases, J lost 2 bases, and 9 bases lay in between.

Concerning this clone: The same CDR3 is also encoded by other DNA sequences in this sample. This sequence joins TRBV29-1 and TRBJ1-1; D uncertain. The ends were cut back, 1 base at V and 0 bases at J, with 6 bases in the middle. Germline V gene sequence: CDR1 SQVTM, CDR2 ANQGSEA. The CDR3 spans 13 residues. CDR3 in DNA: TGCAGCGTTGAAGGACGCATGAACACTGAAGCTTTCTTT. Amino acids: CSVEGRMNTEAFF.

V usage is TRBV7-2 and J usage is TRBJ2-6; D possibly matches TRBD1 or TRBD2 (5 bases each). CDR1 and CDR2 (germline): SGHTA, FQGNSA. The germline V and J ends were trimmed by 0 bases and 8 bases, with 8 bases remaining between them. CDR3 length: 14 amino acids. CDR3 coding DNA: TGTGCCAGCAGCTTAGCAGGGGACCCCAACGTCCTGACTTTC. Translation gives CASSLAGDPNVLTF.

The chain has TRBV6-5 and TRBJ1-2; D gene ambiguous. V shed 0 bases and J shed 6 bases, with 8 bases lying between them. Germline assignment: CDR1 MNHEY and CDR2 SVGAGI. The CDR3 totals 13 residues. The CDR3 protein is CASSYSRRDGYTF. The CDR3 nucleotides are TGTGCCAGCAGTTACTCCAGGAGAGATGGCTACACCTTC.

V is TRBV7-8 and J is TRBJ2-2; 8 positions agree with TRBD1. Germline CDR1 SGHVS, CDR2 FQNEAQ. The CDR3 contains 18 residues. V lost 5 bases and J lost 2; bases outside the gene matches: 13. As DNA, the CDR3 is TGTGCCAGCAGCCCTAGAGTCGGGACAGGAGTAAACACCGGGGAGCTGTTTTTT. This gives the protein CASSPRVGTGVNTGELFF.

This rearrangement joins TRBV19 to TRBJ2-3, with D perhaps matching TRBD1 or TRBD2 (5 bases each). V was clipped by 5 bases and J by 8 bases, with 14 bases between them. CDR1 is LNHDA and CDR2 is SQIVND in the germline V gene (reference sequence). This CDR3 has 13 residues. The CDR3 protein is CASSPPTRGTQYF. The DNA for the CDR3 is TGTGCCAGTAGTCCTCCCACGAGGGGTACGCAGTATTTT.

The CDR3 protein is CASSQAGQGPRNTF. CDR3 DNA sequence: TGCGCCAGCAGCCAAGCCGGGCAGGGTCCGCGCAACACCTTC. The J gene is TRBJ1-2, the V gene TRBV4-3; D possibly corresponds to TRBD1 (5 bases). The V gene's germline CDR1 is LGHNA and CDR2 YSLEER. V was shortened by 1 base and J by 12 bases, with 18 bases between the two germline ends. The length of the CDR3 is 14 residues.

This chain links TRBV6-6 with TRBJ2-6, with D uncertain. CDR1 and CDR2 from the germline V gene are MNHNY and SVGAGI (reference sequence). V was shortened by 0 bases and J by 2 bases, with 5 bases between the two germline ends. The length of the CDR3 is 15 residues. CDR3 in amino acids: CASSYSGAGANVLTF. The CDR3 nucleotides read TGTGCCAGCAGTTACTCGGGTGCTGGGGCCAACGTCCTGACTTTC.

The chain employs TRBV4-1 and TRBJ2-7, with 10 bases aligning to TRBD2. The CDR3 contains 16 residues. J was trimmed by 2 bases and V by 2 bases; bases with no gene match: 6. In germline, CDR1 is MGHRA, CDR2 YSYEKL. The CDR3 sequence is CASSQQLAGAAYEQYF. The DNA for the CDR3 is TGCGCCAGCAGCCAACAGCTAGCGGGAGCTGCCTACGAGCAGTACTTC.

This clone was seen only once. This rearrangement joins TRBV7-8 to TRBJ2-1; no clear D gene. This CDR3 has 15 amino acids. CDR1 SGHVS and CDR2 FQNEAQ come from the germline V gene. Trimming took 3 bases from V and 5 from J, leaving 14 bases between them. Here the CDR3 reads CASSFALRGDNEQFF. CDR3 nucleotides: TGTGCCAGCAGCTTTGCGTTAAGAGGCGACAATGAGCAGTTCTTC.

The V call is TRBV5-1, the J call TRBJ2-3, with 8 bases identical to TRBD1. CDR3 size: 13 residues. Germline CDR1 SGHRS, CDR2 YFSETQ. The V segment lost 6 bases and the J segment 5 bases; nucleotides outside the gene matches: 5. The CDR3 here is CASIGQGIDTQYF. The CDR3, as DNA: TGCGCCAGCATAGGACAGGGCATAGATACGCAGTATTTT.

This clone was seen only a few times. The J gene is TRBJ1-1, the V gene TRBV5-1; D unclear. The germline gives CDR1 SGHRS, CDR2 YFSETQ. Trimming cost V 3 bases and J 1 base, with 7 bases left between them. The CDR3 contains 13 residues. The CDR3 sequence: CASSSLTNTEAFF. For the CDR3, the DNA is TGCGCCAGCAGCTCTCTTACGAACACTGAAGCTTTCTTT.